These 30 T cell receptor beta chains were all obtained from the same sample, sequenced in a study of blood T cell repertoires in COVID-19. Clones were sequenced by immunoSEQ multiplex PCR, and TCRdb holds only the in-frame ones, with some missing. The sample consists of about 400,000 clones, about 90% of them appearing once. Sequencing input: PBMCs or T cells enriched from blood (not recorded which). The receptors derive from a woman between 25 and 40 years old who had recovered from COVID-19.

V usage is TRBV7-9 and J usage is TRBJ2-5; 12 bases map to TRBD2. The CDR3 runs 15 residues. Germline CDR1 SEHNR, CDR2 FQNEAQ (reference sequence). With 5 bases clipped from V and 4 bases from J, the junction kept 5 bases outside the gene matches. This CDR3 reads CASSRPGLAGETQYF. The CDR3 coding sequence is TGTGCCAGCAGCCGCCCGGGACTAGCGGGAGAGACCCAGTACTTC.

The rearrangement uses TRBV2 and TRBJ2-1; 8 bases are a match to TRBD2. The V segment lost 6 bases and the J segment 5 bases; nucleotides outside the gene matches: 6. The CDR3 has 14 residues. CDR1 SNHLY and CDR2 FYNNEI come from the germline V gene. The CDR3 DNA is TGTGCCAGCAGCGGGACTAGGGGCGACAATGAGCAGTTCTTC. This sequence encodes CASSGTRGDNEQFF.

V is TRBV9 and J is TRBJ2-7; 10 bases align to TRBD2. This CDR3 is 15 amino acids long. J gave up 3 bases and V 4 bases, and 7 bases lay outside the gene matches. CDR1 and CDR2 from the germline V gene are SGDLS and YYNGEE. CDR3 DNA: TGTGCCAGCAGCCCTCTAGCGGGAGAGCTCTACGAGCAGTACTTC. Protein sequence: CASSPLAGELYEQYF.

A few counts support this clone. This chain links TRBV2 with TRBJ2-2; D perhaps matches TRBD1 (5 bases). Trimming cost V 7 bases and J 6 bases, with 12 bases left between them. The CDR3 runs 13 residues. CDR1 is SNHLY and CDR2 is FYNNEI in the germline V gene. The CDR3 is CASTQGLAGELFF. The CDR3 DNA reads as TGTGCCAGCACCCAGGGATTGGCCGGGGAGCTGTTTTTT.

The rearrangement uses TRBV27 and TRBJ2-7, with a possible D match to TRBD2 (6 bases). The V end was cut by 2 bases, the J end by 0 bases, with 14 bases between. The CDR3 runs 16 residues. The germline CDR1 and CDR2 sequences are MNHEY and SMNVEV (reference sequence). CDR3 in amino acids: CASSLNRRDFSYEQYF. In nucleotides, the CDR3 is TGTGCCAGCAGTTTAAATCGGCGGGATTTCTCCTACGAGCAGTACTTC.

This chain uses TRBV10-3 with TRBJ1-1, with D unclear. CDR1 ENHRY and CDR2 SYGVKD come from the germline V gene. V was clipped by 0 bases and J by 9 bases, with 11 bases between them. The CDR3 consists of 13 residues. The chain's CDR3 is CAISESMAGQAFF. The CDR3 nucleotides read TGTGCCATCAGTGAGTCTATGGCTGGGCAAGCTTTCTTT.

The chain links TRBV27 to TRBJ1-1; D may be TRBD1 (5 bases). Looked up from germline, CDR1 is MNHEY and CDR2 is SMNVEV (reference sequence). The CDR3 is made up of 16 amino acids. Trimming pared 6 bases from V and 3 bases from J, leaving 20 bases between. The CDR3 DNA reads as TGTGCCAGCAGCCTTGTAGGAGGAGGGGCAGACACTGAAGCTTTCTTT. Its protein is CASSLVGGGADTEAFF.

This clone was observed once. DNA for the CDR3: TGTGCCAGCAGCTTGGTCTTGAGACAGCAAAACACTGAAGCTTTCTTT. Translated, it gives CASSLVLRQQNTEAFF. The chain carries TRBV5-5 and TRBJ1-1; possible D gene TRBD1, 5 bases. The germline gives CDR1 SGHKS, CDR2 YYEKEE (reference sequence). The V and J ends lost 0 bases and 2 bases respectively, with 14 bases between them. This CDR3 has 16 amino acids.

The chain employs TRBV7-2 and TRBJ2-1; the D gene is possibly TRBD1 (6 bases). Trimming shortened V by 4 bases and J by 7 bases, and 14 bases separated the two germline ends. The V gene's germline CDR1 is SGHTA and CDR2 FQGNSA. The CDR3 sequence is 14 residues long. The CDR3 protein is CASSWGRRRNEQFF. DNA for the CDR3: TGTGCCAGCAGCTGGGGGCGGAGGCGGAATGAGCAGTTCTTC.

The rearrangement links TRBV3-1 (or the pseudogene TRBV3-2) to TRBJ1-2; 7 bases are shared with TRBD1. V was clipped by 4 bases and J by 8 bases; unmatched bases: 7. This CDR3 has 13 amino acids. CDR1 is LGHDT, CDR2 YNNKEL, per germline (reference sequence). Here the CDR3 reads CASSLWQGEGYTF. CDR3 nucleotides: TGTGCCAGCAGCCTCTGGCAGGGGGAGGGCTACACCTTC.

The J gene is TRBJ1-5, the V gene TRBV28; 7 nucleotides agree with TRBD1. V shed 6 bases, J shed 4 bases, and the junction held 6 bases outside the gene matches. Germline V CDR1 and CDR2: MDHEN, SYDVKM. The CDR3 length is 14 residues. CDR3 nucleotide sequence: TGTGCCAGCAGATCGGGACAGATAAATCAGCCCCAGCATTTT. Its protein is CASRSGQINQPQHF.

J is TRBJ1-2 and V is TRBV11-2; possible D gene TRBD1, 6 bases. The CDR3 covers 16 residues. V was shortened by 5 bases and J by 0 bases, with 16 bases between the two germline ends. The V gene's germline CDR1 is SGHAT and CDR2 FQNNGV. The CDR3 DNA reads as TGTGCCAGCAGCCACCTGAGGGGGAGGGCTAACTATGGCTACACCTTC. Translated: CASSHLRGRANYGYTF.

V gene TRBV7-2 combines with J gene TRBJ2-1, with 7 bases lining up with TRBD2. CDR1 and CDR2 from the germline V gene are SGHTA and FQGNSA. Germline trimming cut 1 base from V and 5 bases from J; bases unmatched to any gene: 5. This CDR3 contains 15 residues. The CDR3 here is CASSLGGTTDNEQFF. DNA for the CDR3: TGTGCCAGCAGCTTAGGCGGGACTACTGACAATGAGCAGTTCTTC.

The chain is built from TRBV27 and TRBJ2-1; D is undetermined. The CDR3 spans 13 residues. Trimming stripped 5 bases from V and 5 bases from J, with 10 bases between. Germline V gene sequence: CDR1 MNHEY, CDR2 SMNVEV (reference sequence). The CDR3 protein is CASSPHTHNEQFF. The CDR3 DNA reads as TGTGCCAGCAGTCCTCACACCCACAATGAGCAGTTCTTC.

The V call is TRBV5-6, the J call TRBJ1-3; 7 nucleotides line up with TRBD1. V lost 6 bases and J lost 4; bases outside the gene matches: 7. The CDR3 length is 14 residues. Germline CDR1 SGHDT, CDR2 YYEEEE. Here the CDR3 reads CASTYVGQGNTIYF. As DNA, the CDR3 is TGTGCCAGCACCTACGTGGGACAGGGAAACACCATATATTTT.

This clone has more than one count but fewer than ten. This sequence joins TRBV18 and TRBJ1-4, with TRBD1 matching 9 bases. The germline gives CDR1 KGHSH, CDR2 LQKENI. The CDR3 is 16 amino acids. The V and J ends lost 6 bases and 4 bases, in that order; junction bases with no gene match: 9. CDR3 sequence (DNA): TGTGCCAGCTCCCCTGATGGGACAGGGAATAATGAAAAACTGTTTTTT. This codes for CASSPDGTGNNEKLFF.

V usage is TRBV2 and J usage is TRBJ1-5; D uncertain. CDR1 and CDR2 (germline): SNHLY, FYNNEI. V was shortened by 6 bases and J by 7 bases, with 13 bases between the two germline ends. The CDR3 has 13 residues. CDR3 region: CASRVFAGQPQHF. The CDR3 DNA sequence: TGTGCCAGCAGGGTCTTTGCGGGGCAGCCCCAGCATTTT. Together with reference TRBV2 and TRBJ1-5, the CDR3 gives the full variable domain: EPEVTQTPSHQVTQMGQEVILRCVPISNHLYFYWYRQILGQKVEFLVSFYNNEISEKSEIFDDQFSVERPDGSNFTLKIRSTKLEDSAMYFCASRVFAGQPQHFGDGTRLSIL.

The DNA for the CDR3 is TGTGCCAGCAGCTTAGGACGGGCTAACTATGGCTACACCTTC. As protein: CASSLGRANYGYTF. The genes are TRBV7-8 and TRBJ1-2; no clear D. This CDR3 spans 14 amino acids. V was shortened by 1 base and J by 0 bases, with 6 bases between the two germline ends. The germline V gene has CDR1 SGHVS and CDR2 FQNEAQ.

This clone was picked up one time. The genes are TRBV20-1 and TRBJ2-7, with TRBD2 matching over 11 bases. The CDR3 is 15 amino acids. CDR1 is DFQATT, CDR2 SNEGSKA, per germline (reference sequence). V was pared by 3 bases and J by 0 bases, with 4 bases of the junction left unmatched. Here the CDR3 reads CSASGLAGDSYEQYF. The CDR3 coding sequence is TGCAGTGCTAGTGGACTAGCGGGCGACTCCTACGAGCAGTACTTC.

The chain combines TRBV5-6 with TRBJ1-6; tentatively, D is TRBD1 (5 bases). Germline CDR1 and CDR2: SGHDT and YYEEEE. V was pared by 4 bases and J by 11 bases, with 16 bases between. The CDR3 totals 14 residues. This CDR3 reads CASSRGLTKAPLHF. The DNA for the CDR3 is TGTGCCAGCAGCAGGGGACTGACAAAAGCACCCCTCCACTTT. Supplemented by reference TRBV5-6 and TRBJ1-6, the full variable domain reads DAGVTQSPTHLIKTRGQQVTLRCSPKSGHDTVSWYQQALGQGPQFIFQYYEEEERQRGNFPDRFSGHQFPNYSSELNVNALLLGDSALYLCASSRGLTKAPLHFGNGTRLTVT.

The V and J genes are TRBV21-1 and TRBJ2-2; TRBD1 is the table's D call, not checked against the DNA. TRBV21-1 constitutes a pseudogene. The CDR3 contains 17 residues. CDR3 nucleotide sequence: TGTGCCAGCAGCAAAGGAGCACCTACAGGGACGGTCGGGGAGCTGTTTTTT. The encoded protein is CASSKGAPTGTVGELFF.

This clone was recorded a few times. The V call is TRBV27, the J call TRBJ2-1, with TRBD2 as a possible D gene (5 bases). The V end lost 4 bases, the J end lost 6 bases, and 22 bases lay between the germline ends. This CDR3 is built from 17 residues. The V gene's germline CDR1 is MNHEY and CDR2 SMNVEV (reference sequence). The CDR3 coding sequence is TGTGCCAGCAGTTCACTTCGACTACTCCGAAGCTTCAATGAGCAGTTCTTC. Encoded protein: CASSSLRLLRSFNEQFF.

This clone was observed a single time. The V call is TRBV5-4, the J call TRBJ2-1; a possible D gene is TRBD1 (5 bases). V was pared by 2 bases and J by 6 bases, with 9 bases between. The CDR3 spans 13 residues. Germline assignment: CDR1 SGHNT and CDR2 YYREEE (reference sequence). The CDR3 here is CASSFVQGNEQFF. The CDR3 DNA follows: TGTGCCAGCAGCTTCGTCCAGGGCAATGAGCAGTTCTTC.

The rearrangement links TRBV27 to TRBJ1-2; possible D gene TRBD1, 5 bases. Trimming left V 6 bases short and J 3 bases short, with 17 bases between. CDR3 length: 15 amino acids. CDR1 is MNHEY, CDR2 SMNVEV, per germline (reference sequence). The DNA for the CDR3 is TGTGCCAGCAGGACCCGGGGGGACGGACACTATGGCTACACCTTC. Amino acids: CASRTRGDGHYGYTF.

The genes are TRBV3-1 (or the pseudogene TRBV3-2) and TRBJ2-2, with TRBD2 matching 12 bases. The trim removed 1 base at V and 6 bases at J, leaving 3 bases unmatched. CDR3 length: 16 residues. Germline lookup yields CDR1 LGHDT and CDR2 YNNKEL (reference sequence). The CDR3: CASSQVPSGRAGELFF. CDR3 sequence (DNA): TGTGCCAGCAGCCAAGTGCCTAGCGGGAGGGCCGGGGAGCTGTTTTTT.

The chain joins TRBV18 to TRBJ2-3, with 8 positions matching TRBD1. Germline V gives CDR1 KGHSH, CDR2 LQKENI. This CDR3 comprises 15 residues. The trim removed 3 bases at V and 1 base at J, leaving 3 bases unmatched. The CDR3 sequence is CASSPGQVGTDTQYF. CDR3 nucleotides: TGTGCCAGCTCACCGGGACAGGTTGGCACAGATACGCAGTATTTT.

This chain joins TRBV3-1 (or the pseudogene TRBV3-2) and TRBJ1-3, with D tentatively TRBD1 (5 bases). Trimming removed 6 bases at V and 0 bases at J, with 18 bases between. CDR1 is LGHDT, CDR2 YNNKEL, per germline (reference sequence). CDR3 size: 17 residues. CDR3 region: CASSQRAGGLSGNTIYF. Written as DNA, the CDR3 is TGTGCCAGCAGTCAAAGAGCCGGGGGACTCTCTGGAAACACCATATATTTT.

The chain carries TRBV27 and TRBJ1-2; D remains ambiguous. V was pared by 2 bases and J by 4 bases, with 11 bases between. Germline CDR1 and CDR2: MNHEY and SMNVEV (reference sequence). The CDR3 sequence is 14 residues long. The CDR3 protein is CASSLGRGGYGYTF. Written as DNA, the CDR3 is TGTGCCAGCAGTTTAGGACGGGGAGGCTATGGCTACACCTTC.

The rearrangement links TRBV18 to TRBJ1-1, with D unclear. Germline-derived CDR1 and CDR2 are KGHSH and LQKENI. V gave up 4 bases and J gave up 0 bases, with 15 bases separating them. The CDR3 runs to 16 residues. The CDR3 sequence is CASSQVDTQLNTEAFF. In DNA form, the CDR3 reads TGTGCCAGCTCACAAGTAGATACACAGCTGAACACTGAAGCTTTCTTT.

The chain links TRBV15 to TRBJ1-1, with a weak D call TRBD1 (6 bases). Germline CDR1 LNHNV, CDR2 YYDKDF (reference sequence). The V and J ends lost 0 bases and 4 bases respectively, with 24 bases between them. The CDR3 totals 19 residues. In nucleotides, the CDR3 is TGTGCCACCAGCAGAGATAGAATGGACAGAGATTTTCTGGGCACTGAAGCTTTCTTT. Protein sequence: CATSRDRMDRDFLGTEAFF.